The entry below gives a single T cell receptor (beta chain) sequence along with its context. This clone's antigen is unknown. No much larger clone is present one base from it, and per-base qualities are unavailable. This specimen comes from a study of blood T cell repertoires in COVID-19 (dated by TCRdb to 2020 to 2021). Regarding the complete study: Collaborator samples came from the United States, Italy and Spain and covered acute and convalescent phases of COVID-19. A freely available public database, intended as a resource for researchers studying the immune response to SARS-CoV-2, is where the repertoires were released. Subjects who had been exposed to COVID-19, were actively infected with it, or had recovered from it provided the deeply sampled blood TCRbeta repertoires that made up the dataset. The prospective study material was composed of cDNA or gDNA derived from T cells, B-cell-depleted T cells, or PBMCs. A de-identified subject ID, COVID-19 status, age in years and sex were almost always included in the sample metadata. Samples were obtained from the ongoing ImmuneRACE study (first 160 participants) and from 950 to 1,500 subjects provided by 6 global collaborators. HLA class I and class II types, where available, came from metadata supplied by the sample provider rather than from assay-based typing. Study-level results and caveats: How much clinical and demographic metadata was included differed by source and by participant, and the metadata was provided uncurated.

Collaborating institutions collected whole blood in K2EDTA tubes following their own protocols. For TCRbeta analysis, collaborators shipped samples as frozen whole blood, isolated PBMCs, or DNA extracted from either of those sample types. Reading from cysteine to phenylalanine, the CDR3 counts 15 amino acids. Solely the CDR3 DNA is kept, with 45 bases framed from the first base. The CDR1 and CDR2 encoded by the germline V gene are ENHRY and SYGVKD. V loses 6 bases at its end and J loses 1 base; junction bases beyond the gene matches: 8. The immunoSEQ Assay, a bias-controlled multiplex PCR, was used to amplify TCRbeta CDR3 regions from genomic DNA. The source study handled its data this way. Nucleated cell counts per sample were estimated from amplification of reference gene primers within the assay. Sequence reads were collapsed and filtered to measure the absolute abundance of every unique TCRbeta CDR3 rearrangement. For each sample, productive Simpson clonality was calculated as the square root of Simpson's diversity index over productive rearrangements. The source is immuneACCESS, and TCRdb retained only in-frame sequences with V and J called. Part of the clones is not carried over; for the studies checked, unresolved V genes explain less than half of this, and the remainder is unexplained. That table furnishes V, J and clone size, whereas the DNA furnished D and trimming. The sample table lists around 700,000 clones, over 80% of them with a count of one. Under 0.3% of the sample lies in the top ten.

The sequencing input was peripheral blood. This receptor was taken from a woman younger than 30 with acute or convalescent COVID-19. The rearrangement joined TRBV10-3 to TRBJ2-7; TRBD1 fits 8 bases in the junction. In nucleotide form, the sequence is TGTGCCATCAGGGCCACCGGGACAGGATCCTACGAGCAGTACTTC. It specifies CAIRATGTGSYEQYF.